This TCR beta chain is from a study of post-analysis software for immune sequencing data (dated by TCRdb to about 2015). For the wider study: Recorded disease courses included relapsing-remitting, secondary progressive and progressive-relapsing multiple sclerosis, with some patients lacking subtype annotation. The patient repertoires were compared against 11 previously published healthy control repertoires obtained from donors aged roughly 6 to 26 years. A subset of samples was prepared in parallel using single-end sample barcoding, then pooled and co-amplified after Illumina adapter ligation.

Including cysteine and phenylalanine, the CDR3 has 13 amino acids. The entry retains the CDR3 DNA only, 39 bases that are in frame from base 1. Per the germline V gene (reference sequence), LNHDA is the CDR1 and SQIVND is the CDR2. The germline ends are 9 bases apart after V is trimmed by 6 bases and J by 1 base. This clonotype was found a few times. Its antigen remains unidentified. Base qualities were left out, and no much larger clone turns up one base away. Points the paper makes about the study in general: Significantly higher frequencies in patients than in controls were found for five or six TRBV segments, including TRBV5-6, TRBV5-1 and TRBV20-1. The multiple sclerosis patient group was slightly younger than the control group. Significantly lower normalized Chao1 diversity was found in multiple sclerosis patients than in controls, suggesting substantial peripheral T-cell clonal expansion. Direct clustering with F measure revealed strong co-clustering of samples prepared in the same batch, which led to a batch-effect correction.

TCR beta repertoires were profiled from peripheral blood of more than ten young patients with multiple sclerosis to demonstrate the VDJtools post-analysis software. The multiple sclerosis patients were children and adolescents ranging in age from 6 to 15 years. The library was generated by PCR. TCRdb shows the sequencer as Illumina HiSeq 2500. To reduce PCR and sequencing biases, unique molecular identifiers were built into the TCR beta cDNA libraries. Approximately 500,000 cDNA molecules were obtained for every 1 to 10 million input T cells, so each molecule roughly corresponded to one T cell. The patient libraries were prepared and sequenced with the same protocol used for the earlier healthy control dataset. Samples belonging to the same batch were prepared together, multiplexed and sequenced on a shared HiSeq lane. The study's own analysis went as follows. Raw barcoded reads were processed with MIGEC, discarding single-read molecular identifier groups before consensus assembly and CDR3 extraction. Clonotype tables were post-analysed with VDJtools, normalizing diversity by down-sampling all datasets to the smallest sample size. Repertoire overlap clustering matched CDR3 amino acid but not nucleotide sequences to correct batch-related cross-sample contamination. In-frame beta chains were kept once TCRdb had trimmed the public reads at Q25 with fastp and called clones with MiXCR. Every entry covers one CDR3 protein and lists the most common genes and DNA from its rows. Clone size and V and J calls follow TCRdb, not the original study. For this sample the table gives 750,000 to 900,000 distinct CDR3 sequences, of which about 45% were detected only once. The ten largest clones take up approximately 4.4% of the sample.

Source material: blood. The rearrangement joined TRBV19 to TRBJ1-1; the D gene identity is not certain. The source of this sequence is a girl aged 10-17 years with multiple sclerosis. The CDR3 amino acid sequence is: CASRVVSNTEAFF. The bases read TGTGCCAGTAGGGTAGTTTCGAACACTGAAGCTTTCTTT. The CDR3, completed at both ends by the reference TRBV19 and TRBJ1-1 genes, gives the full variable domain DGGITQSPKYLFRKEGQNVTLSCEQNLNHDAMYWYRQDPGQGLRLIYYSQIVNDFQKGDIAEGYSVSREKKESFPLTVTSAQKNPTAFYLCASRVVSNTEAFFGQGTRLTVV.